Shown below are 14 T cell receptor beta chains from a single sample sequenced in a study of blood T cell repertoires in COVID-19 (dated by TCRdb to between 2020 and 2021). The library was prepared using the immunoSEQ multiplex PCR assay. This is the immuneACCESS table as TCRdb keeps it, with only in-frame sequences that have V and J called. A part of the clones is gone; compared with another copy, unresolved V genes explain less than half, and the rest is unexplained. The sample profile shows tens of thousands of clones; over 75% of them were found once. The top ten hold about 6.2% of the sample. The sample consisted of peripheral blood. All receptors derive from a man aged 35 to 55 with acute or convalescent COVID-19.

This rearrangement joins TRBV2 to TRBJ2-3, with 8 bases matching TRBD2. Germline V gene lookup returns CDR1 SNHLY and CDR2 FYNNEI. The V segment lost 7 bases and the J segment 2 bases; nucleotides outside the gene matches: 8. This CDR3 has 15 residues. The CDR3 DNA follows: TGTGCCAGCAATAAGACTAGCGTACTCACAGATACGCAGTATTTT. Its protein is CASNKTSVLTDTQYF.

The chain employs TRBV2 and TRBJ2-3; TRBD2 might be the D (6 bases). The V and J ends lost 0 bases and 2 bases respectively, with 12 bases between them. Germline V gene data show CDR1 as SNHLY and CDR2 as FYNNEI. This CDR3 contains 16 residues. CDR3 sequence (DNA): TGTGCCAGCAGTGAAGCGTGGAGGGCGGACACAGATACGCAGTATTTT. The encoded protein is CASSEAWRADTDTQYF.

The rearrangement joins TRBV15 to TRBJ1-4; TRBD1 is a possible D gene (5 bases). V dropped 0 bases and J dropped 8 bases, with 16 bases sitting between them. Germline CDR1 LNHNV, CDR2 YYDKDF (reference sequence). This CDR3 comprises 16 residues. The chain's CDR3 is CATSRDPPKTAEKLFF. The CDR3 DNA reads TGTGCCACCAGCAGAGATCCCCCCAAGACAGCGGAAAAACTGTTTTTT. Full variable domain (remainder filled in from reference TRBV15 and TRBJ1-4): DAMVIQNPRYQVTQFGKPVTLSCSQTLNHNVMYWYQQKSSQAPKLLFHYYDKDFNNEADTPDNFQSRRPNTSFCFLDIRSPGLGDTAMYLCATSRDPPKTAEKLFFGSGTQLSVL.

CDR3 sequence reads: CASSLSGKQFF. CDR3 nucleotides: TGTGCCAGCAGTTTAAGCGGAAAGCAGTTCTTC. The chain joins TRBV12-3 or TRBV12-4 to TRBJ2-1; a weak D match, TRBD2 (5 bases). The CDR3 extends over 11 amino acids. The V end was cut by 2 bases, the J end by 11 bases, with 7 bases between.

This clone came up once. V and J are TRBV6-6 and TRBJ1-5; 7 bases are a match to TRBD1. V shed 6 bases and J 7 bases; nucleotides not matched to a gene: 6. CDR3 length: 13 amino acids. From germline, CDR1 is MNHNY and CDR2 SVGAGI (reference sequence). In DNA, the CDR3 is TGTGCCAGCAGCAGACAGGGTGAGCAGCCCCAGCATTTT. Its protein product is CASSRQGEQPQHF.

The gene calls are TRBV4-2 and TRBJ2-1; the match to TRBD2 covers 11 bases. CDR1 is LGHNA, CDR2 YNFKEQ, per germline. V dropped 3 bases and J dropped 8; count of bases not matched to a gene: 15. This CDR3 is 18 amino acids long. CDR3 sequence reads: CASSQPHITSGRVDEQFF. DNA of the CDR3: TGTGCCAGCAGCCAGCCACACATTACTAGCGGGAGAGTAGATGAGCAGTTCTTC.

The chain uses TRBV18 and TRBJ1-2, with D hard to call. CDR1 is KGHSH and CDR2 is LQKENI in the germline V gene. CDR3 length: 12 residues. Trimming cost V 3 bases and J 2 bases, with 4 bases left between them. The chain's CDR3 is CASSPANYGYTF. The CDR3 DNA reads TGTGCCAGCTCACCTGCGAACTATGGCTACACCTTC.

CDR3 bases: TGTGCCAGCAAGCAACAGGGGCAGAACACTGAAGCTTTCTTT. Encoded protein: CASKQQGQNTEAFF. The V call is TRBV6-5, the J call TRBJ1-1; TRBD1 agrees at 7 bases. The V gene's germline CDR1 is MNHEY and CDR2 SVGAGI. J was trimmed by 1 base and V by 7 bases; bases with no gene match: 6. The CDR3 extends over 14 amino acids.

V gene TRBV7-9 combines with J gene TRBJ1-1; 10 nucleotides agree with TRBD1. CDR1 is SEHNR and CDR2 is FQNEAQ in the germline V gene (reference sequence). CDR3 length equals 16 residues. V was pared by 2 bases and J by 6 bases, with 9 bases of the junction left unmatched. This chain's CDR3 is CASSLTPTGGKAEAFF. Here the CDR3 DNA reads TGTGCCAGCAGCTTAACCCCGACAGGGGGCAAGGCTGAAGCTTTCTTT.

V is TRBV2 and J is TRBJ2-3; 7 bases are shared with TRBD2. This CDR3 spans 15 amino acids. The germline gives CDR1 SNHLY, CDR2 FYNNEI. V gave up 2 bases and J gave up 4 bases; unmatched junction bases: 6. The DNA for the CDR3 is TGTGCCAGCAGTGAACTAGCGGCATCGGCAGATACGCAGTATTTT. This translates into CASSELAASADTQYF.

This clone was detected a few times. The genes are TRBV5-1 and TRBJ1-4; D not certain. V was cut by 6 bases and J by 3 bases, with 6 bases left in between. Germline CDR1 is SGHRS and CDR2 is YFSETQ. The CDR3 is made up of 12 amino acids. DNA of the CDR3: TGCGCCAGCAAGAGGGCTAATGAAAAACTGTTTTTT. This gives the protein CASKRANEKLFF.

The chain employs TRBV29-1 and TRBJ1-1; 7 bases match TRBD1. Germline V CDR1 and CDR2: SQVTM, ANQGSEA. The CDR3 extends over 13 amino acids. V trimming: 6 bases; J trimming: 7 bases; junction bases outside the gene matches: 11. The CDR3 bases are TGCAGCGTCGGACAGGTGCGGGCAGGTGAAGCTTTCTTT. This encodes CSVGQVRAGEAFF.

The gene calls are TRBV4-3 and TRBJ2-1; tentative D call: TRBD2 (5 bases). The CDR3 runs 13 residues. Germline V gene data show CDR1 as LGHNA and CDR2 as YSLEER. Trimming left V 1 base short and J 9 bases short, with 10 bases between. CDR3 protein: CASSQGAGLEQFF. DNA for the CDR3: TGCGCCAGCAGCCAAGGAGCTGGACTTGAGCAGTTCTTC.

The CDR3 loop is CASSLVLTGVKNIQYF. CDR3 nucleotide sequence: TGTGCCAGCAGCTTAGTACTAACAGGGGTGAAAAACATTCAGTACTTC. The gene calls are TRBV7-2 and TRBJ2-4, with 7 bases fitting TRBD1. V was pared by 1 base and J by 4 bases, with 7 bases of the junction left unmatched. From germline, CDR1 is SGHTA and CDR2 FQGNSA. The CDR3 contains 16 residues.